Listed below are T cell receptor beta chains from one sample, sequenced in a study of cytomegalovirus exposure and HLA in healthy donors. Generated by immunoSEQ multiplex PCR, the TCRdb table keeps only in-frame clones and is missing some. The sample has approximately 37,000 clones, roughly 82% seen once. The sequencing input was PBMCs. The receptor set was obtained from a woman between 18 and 30 years old in good health and CMV-seropositive. Both conserved end residues are part of each CDR3. The order of the fields is clone size, D gene, J gene, V gene, CDR3 protein, CDR3 DNA. The D gene is left open where the match is weak. Not all rows give a size; the values are once, few, many and, for expanded clones, a class.

-	TRBD1	TRBJ1-2	TRBV27	CASRQSRQGVASGYTF	TGTGCCAGCAGGCAGAGTAGACAGGGGGTGGCGAGTGGCTACACCTTC
-	-	TRBJ1-1	TRBV7-9	CASSPRGFRDHPGDTEAFF	TGTGCCAGCAGCCCCCGAGGCTTCAGGGATCACCCCGGAGACACTGAAGCTTTCTTT
-	-	TRBJ2-7	TRBV7-6	CASSPYIAAAYEQYF	TGTGCCAGCAGTCCTTACATAGCGGCCGCCTACGAGCAGTACTTC
-	TRBD2	TRBJ2-5	TRBV7-6	CASSLIPGTSGHGGETQYF	TGTGCCAGCAGCTTAATCCCCGGGACTAGCGGCCACGGGGGAGAGACCCAGTACTTC
once	-	TRBJ2-3	TRBV5-3	CARSRGGVLNTDTQYF	TGTGCCAGAAGCAGGGGAGGAGTCTTAAACACAGATACGCAGTATTTT
-	-	TRBJ2-7	TRBV7-8	CASSPPPFYEQYF	TGTGCCAGCAGCCCTCCCCCTTTTTACGAGCAGTACTTC
-	-	TRBJ1-1	TRBV5-1	CASSLPGERNTEAFF	TGCGCCAGCAGCCTACCAGGGGAGCGTAACACTGAAGCTTTCTTT
-	TRBD2	TRBJ2-7	TRBV4-1	CASSQDLAAKYF	TGCGCCAGCAGCCAAGATCTAGCGGCAAAGTACTTC
-	-	TRBJ1-2	TRBV16	CASSHGGKPDYGYTF	TGTGCCAGCAGCCATGGAGGGAAGCCCGACTATGGCTACACCTTC
once	TRBD1	TRBJ1-3	TRBV19	CASSIPGTGPGNTIYF	TGTGCCAGTAGTATCCCAGGGACAGGGCCCGGAAACACCATATATTTT
-	TRBD1	TRBJ2-7	TRBV5-1	CASSLVGTGGYEQYF	TGCGCCAGCAGCTTGGTGGGGACAGGGGGCTACGAGCAGTACTTC
few	TRBD2	TRBJ2-7	TRBV5-1	CASSPGGLVLGAYEQYF	TGCGCCAGCAGCCCGGGGGGGCTAGTTTTAGGCGCCTACGAGCAGTACTTC
-	-	TRBJ1-1	TRBV9	CASSVGQGRGNTEAFF	TGTGCCAGCAGCGTAGGGCAGGGCCGAGGGAACACTGAAGCTTTCTTT
-	TRBD1	TRBJ1-1	TRBV19	CASSSQGTANTEAFF	TGTGCCAGTAGTTCGCAAGGGACAGCGAACACTGAAGCTTTCTTT
-	-	TRBJ1-5	TRBV25-1	CASSGREGSNQPQHF	TGTGCCAGCAGTGGTCGGGAAGGAAGCAATCAGCCCCAGCATTTT
-	-	TRBJ1-1	TRBV6-5	CASSYSRRDEAFF	TGTGCCAGCAGTTACTCGAGGAGGGACGAAGCCTTCTTT
-	-	TRBJ1-5	TRBV6-5	CASSQGGHSNQPQHF	TGTGCCAGCAGTCAGGGAGGACATAGCAATCAGCCCCAGCATTTT
-	TRBD2	TRBJ2-7	TRBV4-3	CASSQEARGGYEQYF	TGCGCCAGCAGCCAAGAAGCGCGGGGGGGCTACGAGCAGTACTTC
-	TRBD2	TRBJ2-1	TRBV7-3	CASNDPGTSGSNEQFF	TGTGCCAGCAACGACCCAGGGACTAGCGGGAGCAATGAGCAGTTCTTC
-	-	TRBJ2-1	TRBV7-9	CASSSLLSRVNEQFF	TGTGCCAGCAGCTCTCTCCTATCGCGGGTCAATGAGCAGTTCTTC
-	TRBD1	TRBJ2-6	TRBV4-2	CASSQGRGQGPASGANVLTF	TGTGCCAGCAGCCAAGGGAGGGGACAGGGGCCTGCTTCTGGGGCCAACGTCCTGACTTTC
-	-	TRBJ2-6	TRBV6-4	CASSATDSGANVLTF	TGTGCCAGCAGTGCGACAGACTCTGGGGCCAACGTCCTGACTTTC
-	-	TRBJ2-1	TRBV18	CASSHQGRGAYNEQFF	TGTGCCAGCTCACACCAGGGCAGGGGAGCCTACAATGAGCAGTTCTTC
-	TRBD2	TRBJ2-1	TRBV4-1	CASSQRSGGGWVHNEQFF	TGCGCCAGCAGCCAGCGTAGCGGGGGGGGTTGGGTGCACAATGAGCAGTTCTTC
-	-	TRBJ1-5	TRBV19	CASSAPLRLAQHF	TGTGCCAGTAGTGCCCCTCTCCGGTTAGCCCAGCATTTT
-	TRBD2	TRBJ2-2	TRBV7-6	CASSLSGGTTFTGELFF	TGTGCCAGCAGCCTTTCGGGGGGGACTACCTTCACCGGGGAGCTGTTTTTT
once	-	TRBJ1-2	TRBV25-1	CASRAPGQLAGYTF	TGTGCCAGCAGAGCGCCGGGACAATTGGCTGGCTACACCTTC
once	TRBD2	TRBJ2-5	TRBV7-9	CASSPGTTALTIKETQYF	TGTGCCAGCAGCCCTGGGACTACCGCCCTAACGATTAAAGAGACCCAGTACTTC
few	-	TRBJ2-3	TRBV30	CAWSLIGATDTQYF	TGTGCCTGGAGCCTCATAGGAGCTACAGATACGCAGTATTTT
-	TRBD2	TRBJ2-3	TRBV19	CASSKPSSGGGDTQYF	TGTGCCAGTAGTAAACCATCTAGCGGGGGAGGAGATACGCAGTATTTT
-	TRBD1	TRBJ1-4	TRBV7-2	CASRLDRAVNEKLFF	TGTGCCAGCAGGTTGGACAGGGCGGTGAATGAAAAACTGTTTTTT
-	TRBD2	TRBJ2-7	TRBV7-9	CASSPRASGIYEQYF	TGTGCCAGCAGCCCCCGGGCTAGCGGGATCTACGAGCAGTACTTC
-	-	TRBJ1-1	TRBV6-5	CASSLTGNTEAFF	TGTGCCAGCAGCCTAACGGGGAACACTGAAGCTTTCTTT
-	-	TRBJ2-7	TRBV9	CASSPPGRGHGEQYF	TGTGCCAGCAGCCCACCCGGGAGGGGGCATGGAGAGCAGTACTTC
-	-	TRBJ1-2	TRBV4-1	CASSQERGTNYGYPF	TGCGCCAGCAGCCAAGAGAGAGGGACTAACTATGGCTACCCCTTC
once	-	TRBJ2-2	TRBV28	CATAGPPGELFF	TGTGCCACCGCAGGCCCCCCCGGGGAGCTGTTTTTT
-	-	TRBJ2-3	TRBV9	CASSVGNARDTQYF	TGTGCCAGCAGCGTAGGGAACGCCAGGGATACGCAGTATTTT
-	TRBD1	TRBJ2-7	TRBV7-3	CASSSQGAYEQYF	TGTGCCAGCAGCTCACAGGGGGCCTACGAGCAGTACTTC
-	TRBD2	TRBJ2-2	TRBV6-4	CASSASGGDTGELFF	TGTGCCAGCAGTGCTAGCGGGGGGGACACCGGGGAGCTGTTTTTT
-	TRBD1	TRBJ1-5	TRBV12-5	CASGLVSTGAHQPQHF	TGTGCTAGTGGTTTGGTTTCGACAGGGGCACATCAGCCCCAGCATTTT
-	-	TRBJ1-4	TRBV9	CASSAGDAVGEKLFF	TGTGCCAGCAGCGCTGGAGACGCGGTTGGTGAAAAACTGTTTTTT
-	TRBD1	TRBJ2-7	TRBV18	CASSPPSATGAHEQYF	TGTGCCAGCTCACCACCGTCCGCGACAGGGGCACACGAGCAGTACTTC
-	TRBD1	TRBJ1-2	TRBV5-8	CASSLEQGVGGYTF	TGTGCCAGCAGCCTTGAACAGGGGGTGGGAGGCTACACCTTC
-	TRBD1	TRBJ2-1	TRBV2	CASSDWAGGTNEQFF	TGTGCCAGCAGTGATTGGGCAGGGGGTACGAATGAGCAGTTCTTC
-	-	TRBJ1-1	TRBV6-1	CASSDTRVLAEAFF	TGTGCCAGCAGTGACACCAGGGTACTCGCTGAAGCTTTCTTT
once	-	TRBJ2-7	TRBV18	CASSPLSQGLVYEQYF	TGTGCCAGCTCACCTCTTTCACAGGGATTGGTCTACGAGCAGTACTTC
few	TRBD1	TRBJ1-2	TRBV9	CASRDGTGGYTF	TGTGCCAGCAGAGATGGGACAGGCGGCTACACCTTC
-	-	TRBJ2-7	TRBV18	CASSPLVEYEQYF	TGTGCCAGCTCACCTCTAGTGGAATACGAGCAGTACTTC
once	TRBD2	TRBJ2-1	TRBV27	CASSLRTSGIRAYNEQFF	TGTGCCAGCAGCCTAAGGACTAGCGGGATCCGGGCCTACAATGAGCAGTTCTTC
-	-	TRBJ2-2	TRBV9	CASSVTGNTGELFF	TGTGCCAGCAGCGTAACAGGGAACACCGGGGAGCTGTTTTTT
-	TRBD2	TRBJ2-5	TRBV30	CAWSASLAGGPRETQYF	TGTGCCTGGAGCGCCTCCCTAGCGGGAGGGCCTCGAGAGACCCAGTACTTC